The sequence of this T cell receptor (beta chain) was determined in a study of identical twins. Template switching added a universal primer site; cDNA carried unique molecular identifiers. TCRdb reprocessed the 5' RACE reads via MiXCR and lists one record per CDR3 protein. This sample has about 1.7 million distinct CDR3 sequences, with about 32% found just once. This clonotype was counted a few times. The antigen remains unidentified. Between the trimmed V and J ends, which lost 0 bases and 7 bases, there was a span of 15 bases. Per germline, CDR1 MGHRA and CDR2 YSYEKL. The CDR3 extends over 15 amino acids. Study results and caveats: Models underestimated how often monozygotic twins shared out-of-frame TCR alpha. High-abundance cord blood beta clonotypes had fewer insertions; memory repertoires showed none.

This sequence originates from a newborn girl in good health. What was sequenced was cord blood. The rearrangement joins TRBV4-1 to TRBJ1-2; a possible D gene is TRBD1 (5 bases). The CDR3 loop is CASSQDLRQGSGYTF. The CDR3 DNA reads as TGCGCCAGCAGCCAAGATCTTAGGCAGGGTTCTGGCTACACCTTC.